Included here is one TCR beta chain sequence, with context. Its matching antigen is unknown. 60 Vbeta and 13 Jbeta primers were used in PCR. TCRdb's table, derived via immunoSEQ multiplex PCR, lists solely in-frame clones and lacks some. This sample carries approximately 70,000 clones, roughly four fifths of them seen once, and the ten largest clones take around 6%. This specimen comes from a study of cytomegalovirus exposure and HLA in healthy donors. Study-wide findings and caveats: Reportedly, HLA-A and HLA-B alleles of most subjects were accurately predicted from TCR beta. Previous analysis showed most TCR beta V segments were productive about 87% or about 30% of the time. Later work showed greater clonal expansion in HLA-associated TCR beta chains than in equally common others.

Material: PBMCs. The receptor was derived from a man aged 50 to 60 in good health and CMV-seronegative.

CDR3 DNA: TGTGCCAGCAGCAAAACAGGGGCGGCTGAAGCTTTCTTT. Translating it yields CASSKTGAAEAFF. V gene TRBV7-2 combines with J gene TRBJ1-1, with TRBD1 identical over 7 bases. With V trimmed by 5 bases and J by 6 bases, 6 bases remained unmatched. Looked up from germline, CDR1 is SGHTA and CDR2 is FQGNSA. This CDR3 contains 13 residues.